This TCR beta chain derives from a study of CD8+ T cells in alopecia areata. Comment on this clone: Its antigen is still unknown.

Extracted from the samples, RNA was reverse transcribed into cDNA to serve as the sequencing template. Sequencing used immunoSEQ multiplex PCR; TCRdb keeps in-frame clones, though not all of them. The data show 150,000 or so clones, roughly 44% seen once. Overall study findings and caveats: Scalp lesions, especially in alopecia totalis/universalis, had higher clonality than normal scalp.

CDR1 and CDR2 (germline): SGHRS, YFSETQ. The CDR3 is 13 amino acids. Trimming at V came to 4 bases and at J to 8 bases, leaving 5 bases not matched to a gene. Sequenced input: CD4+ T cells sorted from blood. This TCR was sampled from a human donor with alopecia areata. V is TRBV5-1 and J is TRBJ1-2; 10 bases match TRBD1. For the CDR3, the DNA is TGCGCCAGCAGCCCAGACAGGGGGCAGGGCTACACCTTC. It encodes CASSPDRGQGYTF. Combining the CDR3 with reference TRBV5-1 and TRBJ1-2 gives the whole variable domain KAGVTQTPRYLIKTRGQQVTLSCSPISGHRSVSWYQQTPGQGLQFLFEYFSETQRNKGNFPGRFSGRQFSNSRSEMNVSTLELGDSALYLCASSPDRGQGYTFGSGTRLTVV.